This T cell receptor (beta chain) was obtained from a study of Graves' ophthalmopathy and Graves' hyperthyroidism. Whole-study results and caveats: Progression of ophthalmopathy was predicted by the model with around 68% sensitivity and just over 72% specificity. Among expanded thyroid clonotypes above 0.001 frequency, most also occurred in blood.

CDR1 is SNHLY, CDR2 FYNNEI, per germline. This CDR3 contains 15 residues. As the template, RNA transcripts were used to amplify TCR beta CDR3 regions. HTBI primers served in a first-round RT-PCR, which a second-round multiplex PCR followed. A single record per CDR3 protein comes from TCRdb applying MiXCR to the multiplex PCR reads. The table has about 380,000 distinct CDR3 sequences, 15% to 19% seen once. Additional autoimmune diseases, uncontrolled infections, pregnancy or lactation disqualified patients. The PBMCs used were ones drawn from 7.5 to 10 ml of fresh peripheral blood. About this clonotype itself: The antigen is not known. Mismatch with germline at one junction end may stem from a read error.

This receptor was identified in a woman younger than 35 with stable Graves' hyperthyroidism. V gene TRBV2 combines with J gene TRBJ2-7, with unresolved D. The sequencing sample was made of peripheral blood. CDR3 sequence: CASSGYGANPYEQYF. The CDR3, as DNA: TGTGCCAGCAGTGGTTACGGAGCAAACCCCTACGAACAGTACTTC.